These 6 T cell receptor beta chains were sequenced from one sample in a study of CXCR3-negative and CXCR3-positive naive CD8 T cells. 5' RACE that incorporated UMI labels was used to prepare the TRB cDNA libraries. TCRdb re-analyzed the 5' RACE reads; it lists each CDR3 protein once, without DNA. The sample yields over 20,000 distinct CDR3 sequences, of which the top ten take up around 20%. The sequencing sample was made of memory CD8+ T cells from blood. The receptor set was obtained from a human donor in good health. Some clones in this sample may be carry-over from other donors' samples.

The genes are TRBV2 and TRBJ2-1; the D call from TCRdb, TRBD1, cannot be confirmed without DNA. Germline assignment: CDR1 SNHLY and CDR2 FYNNEI. The CDR3 runs 18 residues. The CDR3 reads CASSWTGPLQSSYNEQFF.

The chain joins TRBV29-1 to TRBJ2-3; the TCRdb D gene call, TRBD1, has no DNA to confirm it. Germline assignment: CDR1 SQVTM and CDR2 ANQGSEA. The CDR3 loop spans 17 amino acids. The CDR3 reads CSVDGKQGRPSTDTQYF.

The V call is TRBV28, the J call TRBJ2-5; TCRdb indicates TRBD1, and absent DNA this call remains unverified. CDR1 and CDR2 (germline): MDHEN, SYDVKM. The CDR3 is 14 amino acids. This CDR3 reads CASSLVLLGETQYF.

This chain joins TRBV10-3 and TRBJ2-7; TCRdb's D call, TRBD1, is unchecked because there is no DNA. This CDR3 has 13 residues. Germline CDR1 is ENHRY and CDR2 is SYGVKD. The CDR3 here is CAANSGGSYEQYF.

The chain carries TRBV21-1 and TRBJ2-3; TCRdb's D gene call, TRBD1, goes unchecked for lack of DNA. TRBV21-1 is designated a pseudogene. The CDR3 is 16 residues long. CDR3 residues: CASSLRPGRCTDTQYF.

The rearrangement uses TRBV28 and TRBJ2-7. This CDR3 contains 15 residues. In germline, CDR1 is MDHEN, CDR2 SYDVKM. CDR3: CASSLIPKSSYEQYF.